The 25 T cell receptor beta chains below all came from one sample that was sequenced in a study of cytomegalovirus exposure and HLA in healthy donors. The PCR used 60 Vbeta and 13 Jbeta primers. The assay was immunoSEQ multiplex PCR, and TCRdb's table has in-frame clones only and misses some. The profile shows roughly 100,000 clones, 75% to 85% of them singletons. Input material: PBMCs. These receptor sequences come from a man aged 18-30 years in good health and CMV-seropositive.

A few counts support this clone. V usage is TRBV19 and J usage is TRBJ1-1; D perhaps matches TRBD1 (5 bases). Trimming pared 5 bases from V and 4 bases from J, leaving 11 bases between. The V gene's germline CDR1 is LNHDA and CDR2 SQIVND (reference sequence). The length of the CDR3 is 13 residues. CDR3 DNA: TGTGCCAGTAGTGGGGCATCCCTCACTGAAGCTTTCTTT. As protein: CASSGASLTEAFF.

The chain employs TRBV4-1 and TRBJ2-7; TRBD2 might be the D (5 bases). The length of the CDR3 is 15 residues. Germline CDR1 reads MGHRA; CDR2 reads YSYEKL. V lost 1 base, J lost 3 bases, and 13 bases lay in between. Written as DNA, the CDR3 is TGCGCCAGCAGCCAAGGACGCGGACTGAACTACGAGCAGTACTTC. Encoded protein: CASSQGRGLNYEQYF.

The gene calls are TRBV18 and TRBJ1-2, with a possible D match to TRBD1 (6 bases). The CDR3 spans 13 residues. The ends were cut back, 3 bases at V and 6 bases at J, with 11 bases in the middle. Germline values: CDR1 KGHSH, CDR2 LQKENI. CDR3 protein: CASSPTGTDGYTF. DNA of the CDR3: TGTGCCAGCTCACCCACAGGGACGGATGGCTACACCTTC.

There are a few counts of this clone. CDR3 in amino acids: CASTKPRDRASGYTF. CDR3 coding DNA: TGTGCCAGCACTAAGCCACGGGACAGGGCAAGTGGCTACACCTTC. The chain carries TRBV28 and TRBJ1-2; TRBD1 matches 9 bases. V trimming: 7 bases; J trimming: 7 bases; junction bases outside the gene matches: 13. Germline V CDR1 and CDR2: MDHEN, SYDVKM. The CDR3 has 15 residues.

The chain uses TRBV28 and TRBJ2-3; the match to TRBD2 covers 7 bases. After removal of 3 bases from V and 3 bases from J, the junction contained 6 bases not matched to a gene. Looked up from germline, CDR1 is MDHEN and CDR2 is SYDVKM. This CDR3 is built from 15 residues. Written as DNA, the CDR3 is TGTGCCAGCAGTTTTGTCCAGGGAGGGACAGATACGCAGTATTTT. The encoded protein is CASSFVQGGTDTQYF.

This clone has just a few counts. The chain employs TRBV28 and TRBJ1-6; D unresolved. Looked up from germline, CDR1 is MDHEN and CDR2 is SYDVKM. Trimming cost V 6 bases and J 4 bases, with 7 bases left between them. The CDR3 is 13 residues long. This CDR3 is CASRGSYNSPLHF. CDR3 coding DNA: TGTGCCAGCAGGGGGAGTTATAATTCACCCCTCCACTTT.

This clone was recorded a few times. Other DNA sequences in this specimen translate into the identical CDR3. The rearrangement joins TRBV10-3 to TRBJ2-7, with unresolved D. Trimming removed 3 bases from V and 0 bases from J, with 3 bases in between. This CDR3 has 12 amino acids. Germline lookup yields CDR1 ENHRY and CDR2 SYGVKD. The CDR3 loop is CAISDSSYEQYF. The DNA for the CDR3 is TGTGCCATCAGTGACAGCTCCTACGAGCAGTACTTC.

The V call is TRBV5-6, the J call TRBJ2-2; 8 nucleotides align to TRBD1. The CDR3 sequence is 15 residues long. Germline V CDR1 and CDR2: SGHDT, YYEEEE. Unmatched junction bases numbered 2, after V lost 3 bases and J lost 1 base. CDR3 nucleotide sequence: TGTGCCAGCAGCTACGGGACAGGGAACACCGGGGAGCTGTTTTTT. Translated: CASSYGTGNTGELFF.

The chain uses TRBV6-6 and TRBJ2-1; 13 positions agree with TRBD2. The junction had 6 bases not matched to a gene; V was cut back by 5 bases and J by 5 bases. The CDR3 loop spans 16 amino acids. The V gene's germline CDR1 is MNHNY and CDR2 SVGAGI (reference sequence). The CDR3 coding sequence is TGTGCCAGCAGTCAACTAGGACTAGCGGGGGACAATGAGCAGTTCTTC. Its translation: CASSQLGLAGDNEQFF.

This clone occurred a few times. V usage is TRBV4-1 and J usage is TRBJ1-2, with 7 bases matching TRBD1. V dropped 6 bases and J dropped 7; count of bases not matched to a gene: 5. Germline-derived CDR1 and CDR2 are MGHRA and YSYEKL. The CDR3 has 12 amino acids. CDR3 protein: CASSHRGGGYTF. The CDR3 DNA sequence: TGCGCCAGCAGTCACAGGGGTGGTGGCTACACCTTC.

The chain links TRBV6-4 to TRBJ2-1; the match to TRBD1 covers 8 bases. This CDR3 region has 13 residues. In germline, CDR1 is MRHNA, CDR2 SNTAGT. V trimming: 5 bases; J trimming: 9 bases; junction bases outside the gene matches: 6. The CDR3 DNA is TGTGCCAGCAGTAATACCGACAGGGGTGAGCAGTTCTTC. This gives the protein CASSNTDRGEQFF.

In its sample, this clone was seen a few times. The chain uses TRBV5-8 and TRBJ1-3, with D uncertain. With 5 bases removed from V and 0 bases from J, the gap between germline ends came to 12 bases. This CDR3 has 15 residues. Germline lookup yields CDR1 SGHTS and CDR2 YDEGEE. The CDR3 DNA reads TGTGCCAGCAGTTCTCGGGATGTCTCTGGAAACACCATATATTTT. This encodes CASSSRDVSGNTIYF.

CDR3 nucleotides: TGTGCCAGCACTATTTCGGGACAGGGGTTGGGTGAGCAGTTCTTC. Its translation: CASTISGQGLGEQFF. V is TRBV2 and J is TRBJ2-1, with 10 bases aligning to TRBD1. V dropped 7 bases and J dropped 9; count of bases not matched to a gene: 12. CDR1 SNHLY and CDR2 FYNNEI come from the germline V gene. The CDR3 covers 15 residues.

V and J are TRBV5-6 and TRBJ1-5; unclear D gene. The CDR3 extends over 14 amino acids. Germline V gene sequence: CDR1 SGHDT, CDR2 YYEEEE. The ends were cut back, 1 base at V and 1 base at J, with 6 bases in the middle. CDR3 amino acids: CASSLWQSNQPQHF. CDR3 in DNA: TGTGCCAGCAGCTTGTGGCAGAGCAATCAGCCCCAGCATTTT.

The CDR3: CASQGQPTGELFF. For the CDR3, the DNA is TGTGCCAGCCAGGGACAGCCCACCGGGGAGCTGTTTTTT. The rearrangement uses TRBV9 and TRBJ2-2; 7 bases line up with TRBD1. The CDR3 totals 13 residues. The ends lost 7 bases at V and 4 bases at J; junction bases unmatched: 4. From germline, CDR1 is SGDLS and CDR2 YYNGEE.

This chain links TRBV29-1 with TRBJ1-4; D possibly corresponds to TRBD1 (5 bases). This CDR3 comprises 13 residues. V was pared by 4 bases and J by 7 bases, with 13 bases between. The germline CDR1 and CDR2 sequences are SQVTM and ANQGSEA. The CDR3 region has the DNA TGCAGCGTTGGAGCGGGGGGGGGTGAAAAACTGTTTTTT. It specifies CSVGAGGGEKLFF.

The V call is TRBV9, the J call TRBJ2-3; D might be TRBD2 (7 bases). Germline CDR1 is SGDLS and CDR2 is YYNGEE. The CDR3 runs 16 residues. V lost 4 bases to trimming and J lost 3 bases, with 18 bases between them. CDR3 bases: TGTGCCAGCAGCACTGAGGGGGGGGGCTGGACAGATACGCAGTATTTT. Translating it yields CASSTEGGGWTDTQYF.

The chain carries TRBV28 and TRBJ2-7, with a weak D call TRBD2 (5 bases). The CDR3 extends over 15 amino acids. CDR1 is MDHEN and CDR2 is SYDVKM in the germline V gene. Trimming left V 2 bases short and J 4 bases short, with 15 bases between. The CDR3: CASSLGRGSFYEQYF. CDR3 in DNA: TGTGCCAGCAGTTTAGGCAGAGGGTCCTTTTACGAGCAGTACTTC.

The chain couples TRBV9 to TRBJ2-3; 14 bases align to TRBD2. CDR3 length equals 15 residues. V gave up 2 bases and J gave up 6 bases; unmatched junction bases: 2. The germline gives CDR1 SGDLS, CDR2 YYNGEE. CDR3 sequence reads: CASSVTSGGADTQYF. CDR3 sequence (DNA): TGTGCCAGCAGCGTGACTAGCGGGGGGGCGGATACGCAGTATTTT. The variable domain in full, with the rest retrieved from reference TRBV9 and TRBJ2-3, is DSGVTQTPKHLITATGQRVTLRCSPRSGDLSVYWYQQSLDQGLQFLIQYYNGEERAKGNILERFSAQQFPDLHSELNLSSLELGDSALYFCASSVTSGGADTQYFGPGTRLTVL.

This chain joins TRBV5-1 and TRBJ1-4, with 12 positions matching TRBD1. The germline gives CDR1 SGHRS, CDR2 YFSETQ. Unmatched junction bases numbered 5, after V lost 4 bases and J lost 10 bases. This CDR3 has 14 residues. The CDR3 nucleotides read TGCGCCAGCAGCCAGGGACAGGGGGCAGTAAAACTGTTTTTT. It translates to CASSQGQGAVKLFF.

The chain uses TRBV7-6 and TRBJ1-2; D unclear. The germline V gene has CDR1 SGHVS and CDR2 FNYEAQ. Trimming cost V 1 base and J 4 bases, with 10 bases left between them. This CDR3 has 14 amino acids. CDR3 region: CASSLEAESYGYTF. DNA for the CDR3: TGTGCCAGCAGCTTAGAGGCGGAAAGCTATGGCTACACCTTC.

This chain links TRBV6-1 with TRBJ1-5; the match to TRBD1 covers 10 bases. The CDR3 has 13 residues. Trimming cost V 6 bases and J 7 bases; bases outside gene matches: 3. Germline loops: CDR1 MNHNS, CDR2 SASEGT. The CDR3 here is CASRGQGRQPQHF. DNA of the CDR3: TGTGCCAGCAGGGGACAGGGGAGGCAGCCCCAGCATTTT.

The CDR3 sequence: CASSSGKGLSYEQYF. DNA of the CDR3: TGTGCCAGCAGCTCCGGGAAGGGACTCTCCTACGAGCAGTACTTC. This chain links TRBV7-3 with TRBJ2-7; possibly TRBD2 for D (6 bases). This CDR3 spans 15 amino acids. Germline CDR1 reads SGHTA; CDR2 reads FQGTGA. Trimming left V 4 bases short and J 0 bases short, with 13 bases between.

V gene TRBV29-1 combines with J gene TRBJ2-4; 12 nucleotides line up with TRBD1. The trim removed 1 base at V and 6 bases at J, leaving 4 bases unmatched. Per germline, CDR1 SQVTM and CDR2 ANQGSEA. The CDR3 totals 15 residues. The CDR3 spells CSVEGGQGAGNIQYF. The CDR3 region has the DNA TGCAGCGTTGAAGGGGGACAGGGGGCGGGAAACATTCAGTACTTC. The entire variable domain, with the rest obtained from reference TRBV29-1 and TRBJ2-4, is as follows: SAVISQKPSRDICQRGTSLTIQCQVDSQVTMMFWYRQQPGQSLTLIATANQGSEATYESGFVIDKFPISRPNLTFSTLTVSNMSPEDSSIYLCSVEGGQGAGNIQYFGAGTRLSVL.

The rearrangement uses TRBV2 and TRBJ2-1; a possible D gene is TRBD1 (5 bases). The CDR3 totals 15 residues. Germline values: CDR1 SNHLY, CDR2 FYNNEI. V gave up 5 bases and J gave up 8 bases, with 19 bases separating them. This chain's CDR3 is CASSTPQGMIDEQFF. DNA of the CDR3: TGTGCCAGCAGTACCCCCCAGGGTATGATCGATGAGCAGTTCTTC.